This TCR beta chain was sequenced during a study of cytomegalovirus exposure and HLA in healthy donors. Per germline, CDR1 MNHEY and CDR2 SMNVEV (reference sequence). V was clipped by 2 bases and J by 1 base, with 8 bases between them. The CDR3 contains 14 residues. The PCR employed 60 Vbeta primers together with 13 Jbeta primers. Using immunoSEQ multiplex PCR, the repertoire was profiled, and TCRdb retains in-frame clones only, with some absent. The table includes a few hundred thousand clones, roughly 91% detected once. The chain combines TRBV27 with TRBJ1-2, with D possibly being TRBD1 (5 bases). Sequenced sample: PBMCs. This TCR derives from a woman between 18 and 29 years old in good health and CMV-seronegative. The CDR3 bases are TGTGCCAGCAGTTTAGACAGCCTTAACTATGGCTACACCTTC. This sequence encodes CASSLDSLNYGYTF.